The rows below give T cell receptor beta chains drawn from one sample of a study of breast tumors, draining lymph nodes, adjacent tissues. TCRdb itself ran the multiplex PCR reads through MiXCR, one entry per CDR3 protein. This sample carries tens of thousands of distinct CDR3 sequences, roughly 36% of them seen once, and the ten largest clones take approximately 11%. The sequencing sample was made of breast tumor tissue. Source of these receptors: a female donor with breast cancer. Some clones in this sample may be carry-over from other donors' samples. The CDR3 runs from the conserved cysteine through the conserved F or W. Each record gives: J gene, clone size, D gene, V gene, CDR3 DNA, CDR3 protein. D genes are given only for firm matches. Clone size is stated in some rows and not others, as once, few, many or a class when expanded.

>TRBJ2-5|many|.|TRBV6-1
TGTGCCAGCAGAGTAAGGGACCGACGCTCAATGCAAGAGACCCAGTACTTC
CASRVRDRRSMQETQYF
>TRBJ2-3|many|TRBD2|TRBV20-1
TGCAGTGCTAGTCTCCTAGCGGGAGGACTCCCAGATACGCAGTATTTT
CSASLLAGGLPDTQYF
>TRBJ2-3|medium-sized|.|TRBV2
TGTGCCAGCAGACTGCTAGAAACCCGCACAGATACGCAGTATTTT
CASRLLETRTDTQYF
>TRBJ2-1|.|TRBD2|TRBV24-1
TGTGCCACCAGTGATTCCTCTAGCGGCCGCCGGGATGAGCAGTTCTTC
CATSDSSSGRRDEQFF
>TRBJ2-3|many|TRBD2|TRBV5-8
TGTGCCAGCAGCTTCGGGGGGGAACCTAGCACAGATACGCAGTATTTT
CASSFGGEPSTDTQYF
>TRBJ2-1|many|.|TRBV19
TGTGCCAGTAGTATGTTTGCGGAGAACTCCTACAATGAGCAGTTCTTC
CASSMFAENSYNEQFF
>TRBJ2-1|.|.|TRBV7-2
TGTGCCAGCAGCCCCATAGTCAGCTCCTACAATGAGCAGTTCTTC
CASSPIVSSYNEQFF
>TRBJ2-2|many|.|TRBV5-6
TGTGCCAGCAGCTTTAGGCGGGAGCTGTTTTTT
CASSFRRELFF
>TRBJ1-2|many|.|TRBV20-1
TGCAGTGCTACCCCGCCGGGACACAACTATGGCTACACCTTC
CSATPPGHNYGYTF
>TRBJ2-5|many|.|TRBV7-2
TGTGCCAGCAGCTTAGTACTAGAACGAGAGACCCAGTACTTC
CASSLVLERETQYF